The present T cell receptor beta chain was sequenced within a study of T cells in Graves' hyperthyroidism and ophthalmopathy. V lost 3 bases and J lost 4; bases outside the gene matches: 5. Germline loops: CDR1 SQVTM, CDR2 ANQGSEA. The CDR3 spans 13 residues. The PBMCs studied were ones that came from 9 to 10 ml fresh peripheral blood. The CDR3 regions of TCR beta were amplified from RNA transcripts. The study used the HTBI primer set for a first-round RT-PCR of the TCR CDR3. TCRdb fed the multiplex PCR reads into MiXCR, producing one record per CDR3 protein. This sample yields hundreds of thousands of distinct CDR3 sequences, of which over 11% are seen a single time; around 25% belongs to the top ten. Whole-study results and caveats: Most thyroid clonotypes expanded above 0.001 appeared in blood too.

Ten or more counts support this clonotype. The antigen is not known. The sequence came from a woman in her twenties or thirties with Graves' hyperthyroidism. The material sequenced was blood. The chain carries TRBV29-1 and TRBJ2-5, with TRBD1 matching 7 bases. CDR3 bases: TGCAGCGTTGAGCAGGGGGTCGGAGAGACCCAGTACTTC. Its protein product is CSVEQGVGETQYF.